This TCR beta chain was retrieved from a study of cytomegalovirus exposure and HLA in healthy donors. General observations from the study: It was shown in a later analysis that HLA-associated TCR beta chains were more clonally expanded than other, equally common chains.

A word on this clone: Its antigen is still unknown.

The PCR used 60 Vbeta and 13 Jbeta primers. Clones were read by immunoSEQ multiplex PCR, and TCRdb kept only the in-frame ones, dropping some. The sample contains around 40,000 clones, about nine tenths of which appear only once. V was cut by 1 base and J by 0 bases, with 7 bases left in between. The CDR3 is made up of 14 amino acids. The germline gives CDR1 SGHKS, CDR2 YYEKEE (reference sequence). The sample comprised PBMCs. The rearrangement links TRBV5-5 to TRBJ1-1; no clear D. This clonotype was obtained from a woman aged 40 to 50 in good health and CMV-seropositive. The CDR3 loop reads CASSLFRVNTEAFF. The CDR3 region has the DNA TGTGCCAGCAGCTTGTTTCGGGTGAACACTGAAGCTTTCTTT.